These 14 T cell receptor beta chains came from one sample sequenced in a study of blood T cell repertoires in COVID-19. TCRdb's table, derived via immunoSEQ multiplex PCR, lists solely in-frame clones and lacks some. This table has about 100,000 clones, around nine tenths appearing once. Sequencing was carried out using peripheral blood. The origin of the receptors is an elderly man with acute or convalescent COVID-19.

The rearrangement links TRBV6-5 to TRBJ1-1; 8 bases fit TRBD1. The CDR3 is made up of 15 amino acids. The V gene's germline CDR1 is MNHEY and CDR2 SVGAGI. Trimming cost V 4 bases and J 3 bases; bases outside gene matches: 7. The CDR3 spells CASSFGQGRDTEAFF. CDR3 nucleotide sequence: TGTGCCAGCAGTTTCGGACAGGGAAGGGACACTGAAGCTTTCTTT.

The DNA of the CDR3 is TGTGCCAGCAGATCCGGGACAGGTCCCTACGAGCAGTACTTC. It specifies CASRSGTGPYEQYF. This chain uses TRBV6-5 with TRBJ2-7, with 8 nucleotides matching TRBD1. The CDR3 has 14 residues. Germline values: CDR1 MNHEY, CDR2 SVGAGI. Trimming removed 6 bases from V and 2 bases from J; junction bases left unmatched: 6.

The V gene is TRBV23-1, the J gene TRBJ2-5; the match to TRBD1 covers 8 bases. TRBV23-1 is marked as an open reading frame, function uncertain. The CDR3 consists of 18 residues. The V gene end was trimmed by 3 bases and the J gene end by 4 bases; junction bases not matched to a gene: 16. In DNA form, the CDR3 reads TGCGCCAGCAGTCATCATCCGGGACAGGATCTAACTAGAGAGACCCAGTACTTC. It translates to CASSHHPGQDLTRETQYF.

The chain uses TRBV30 and TRBJ1-6; D is perhaps TRBD1 (5 bases). This CDR3 is built from 15 residues. Trimming took 3 bases from V and 13 from J, leaving 22 bases between them. CDR1 is GTSNPN, CDR2 SVGIG, per germline (reference sequence). The chain's CDR3 is CAWSVATGSLVPLHF. DNA of the CDR3: TGTGCCTGGAGCGTCGCTACAGGTTCCTTGGTTCCCCTCCACTTT.

V and J are TRBV5-6 and TRBJ2-3; 13 bases match TRBD2. J gave up 6 bases and V 0 bases, and 10 bases lay outside the gene matches. Germline CDR1 is SGHDT and CDR2 is YYEEEE. The CDR3 has 18 amino acids. CDR3: CASSLGLTSGRARDTQYF. The CDR3 nucleotides are TGTGCCAGCAGCTTGGGCCTAACTAGCGGGAGGGCCAGGGATACGCAGTATTTT.

The V call is TRBV6-5, the J call TRBJ2-7; D not certain. Germline V gene lookup returns CDR1 MNHEY and CDR2 SVGAGI. Trimming shortened V by 0 bases and J by 9 bases, and 18 bases separated the two germline ends. CDR3 length: 15 amino acids. The CDR3 nucleotides read TGTGCCAGCAGTTACTCGACGAATAGCCAGAACGGGCAGTACTTC. Its translation is CASSYSTNSQNGQYF.

A few counts support this clone. This sequence joins TRBV18 and TRBJ2-1; no firm D call. The germline V and J ends were trimmed by 3 bases and 9 bases, with 12 bases remaining between them. The germline V gene encodes CDR1 KGHSH and CDR2 LQKENI. This CDR3 is built from 13 residues. The CDR3 sequence is CASSPIPGFEQFF. CDR3 bases: TGTGCCAGCTCACCTATTCCCGGTTTTGAGCAGTTCTTC.

The V and J genes are TRBV28 and TRBJ2-1; D remains ambiguous. Germline V gives CDR1 MDHEN, CDR2 SYDVKM. V lost 4 bases, J lost 6 bases, and 7 bases lay in between. The CDR3 sequence is 12 residues long. CDR3 region: CASSSFLNEQFF. CDR3 bases: TGTGCCAGCAGTTCTTTTCTCAATGAGCAGTTCTTC.

The chain recombines TRBV7-9 with TRBJ1-2; 8 bases line up with TRBD1. Germline V CDR1 and CDR2: SEHNR, FQNEAQ (reference sequence). V trimming: 6 bases; J trimming: 9 bases; junction bases outside the gene matches: 9. The CDR3 is made up of 13 amino acids. The CDR3 sequence: CASSYSGQGRYTF. CDR3 DNA sequence: TGTGCCAGCAGTTACAGCGGACAGGGCCGCTACACCTTC. Variable domain in full (rest from reference TRBV7-9 and TRBJ1-2): DTGVSQNPRHKITKRGQNVTFRCDPISEHNRLYWYRQTLGQGPEFLTYFQNEAQLEKSRLLSDRFSAERPKGSFSTLEIQRTEQGDSAMYLCASSYSGQGRYTFGSGTRLTVV.

This clone was counted a single time. The chain links TRBV10-3 to TRBJ2-3; 7 positions agree with TRBD1. The germline V gene encodes CDR1 ENHRY and CDR2 SYGVKD. There are 12 residues in the CDR3. The V and J ends lost 7 bases and 6 bases, in that order; junction bases with no gene match: 4. In DNA form, the CDR3 reads TGTGCCATCACCCCGGACAGGGATACGCAGTATTTT. Amino acids: CAITPDRDTQYF.

The chain combines TRBV28 with TRBJ1-2; D is perhaps TRBD1 (6 bases). The CDR3 consists of 16 residues. V lost 4 bases and J lost 3, with 18 bases in between. The germline V gene encodes CDR1 MDHEN and CDR2 SYDVKM. The CDR3 here is CASSSRQGRGDYGYTF. The CDR3 coding sequence is TGTGCCAGCAGTTCCCGTCAAGGCAGGGGAGACTATGGCTACACCTTC.

The chain uses TRBV6-2 or TRBV6-3 and TRBJ2-7, with TRBD2 as a possible D gene (6 bases). V lost 0 bases and J lost 4, with 13 bases in between. The V gene's germline CDR1 is MNHEY and CDR2 SVGEGT. There are 15 residues in the CDR3. The CDR3 region has the DNA TGTGCCAGCAGTTACTCTTCTAGCGCAAAATACGAGCAGTACTTC. Translated, it gives CASSYSSSAKYEQYF.

The V and J genes are TRBV30 and TRBJ2-7, with no clear D. In germline, CDR1 is GTSNPN, CDR2 SVGIG (reference sequence). CDR3 length equals 12 residues. The ends were cut back, 8 bases at V and 0 bases at J, with 11 bases in the middle. CDR3 region: CAGSIRSYEQYF. In DNA form, the CDR3 reads TGTGCCGGCAGTATCCGCTCCTACGAGCAGTACTTC.

The chain uses TRBV5-4 and TRBJ2-7; D perhaps matches TRBD1 (5 bases). The length of the CDR3 is 14 residues. Germline V CDR1 and CDR2: SGHNT, YYREEE (reference sequence). V dropped 0 bases and J dropped 2 bases, with 9 bases sitting between them. Here the CDR3 reads CASSLGGQAYEQYF. Written as DNA, the CDR3 is TGTGCCAGCAGCTTGGGAGGACAAGCCTACGAGCAGTACTTC.